The 11 T cell receptor beta chains presented below share a single source sample, sequenced in a study of T cells in Graves' hyperthyroidism and ophthalmopathy. The CDR3 regions of TCR beta were amplified from RNA transcripts. When the TCR CDR3 underwent first-round RT-PCR, the HTBI primer set was used. Each CDR3 protein is one row after TCRdb ran MiXCR on the multiplex PCR reads. The repertoire holds 500,000 to 750,000 distinct CDR3 sequences, with 12% to 15% as singletons. Sequences were obtained from blood. The receptors derive from a woman aged 18-30 years with Graves' ophthalmopathy.

This clonotype was seen just once. V gene TRBV20-1 combines with J gene TRBJ2-1; 11 bases align to TRBD2. This CDR3 comprises 13 residues. The J segment lost 8 bases and the V segment lost 2 bases, leaving 2 bases of the junction unmatched. Germline values: CDR1 DFQATT, CDR2 SNEGSKA (reference sequence). This CDR3 is CSARLAGGYEQFF. Here the CDR3 DNA reads TGCAGTGCTAGACTAGCGGGAGGCTATGAGCAGTTCTTC.

This clonotype was counted ten times or more. The J gene is TRBJ2-7, the V gene TRBV2; D might be TRBD2 (5 bases). Looked up from germline, CDR1 is SNHLY and CDR2 is FYNNEI. With 3 bases removed from V and 3 bases from J, the gap between germline ends came to 12 bases. This CDR3 has 14 amino acids. The CDR3 protein is CASSEWTPLYEQYF. Here the CDR3 DNA reads TGTGCCAGCAGTGAGTGGACTCCTCTCTACGAGCAGTACTTC.

This clonotype was found many times. V gene TRBV5-6 combines with J gene TRBJ2-7; D ambiguous. V was clipped by 0 bases and J by 6 bases, with 16 bases between them. Germline V CDR1 and CDR2: SGHDT, YYEEEE. CDR3 size: 15 residues. The CDR3 sequence is CASSLGASHEREQYF. The CDR3, as DNA: TGTGCCAGCAGCTTGGGAGCATCCCACGAGCGCGAGCAGTACTTC.

This clonotype has at least ten counts. V is TRBV7-9 and J is TRBJ2-1; 14 bases map to TRBD2. There are 18 residues in the CDR3. J gave up 0 bases and V 5 bases, and 6 bases lay outside the gene matches. Germline assignment: CDR1 SEHNR and CDR2 FQNEAQ (reference sequence). The CDR3 DNA sequence: TGTGCCAGCAGCCCTCGGACTAGCGGGGGGAGCTCCTACAATGAGCAGTTCTTC. Translated, it gives CASSPRTSGGSSYNEQFF.

V is TRBV10-3 and J is TRBJ1-2; 7 bases align to TRBD1. This CDR3 spans 16 amino acids. Losses at the gene ends were 6 bases for V and 0 bases for J; bases not matched to a gene: 10. Looked up from germline, CDR1 is ENHRY and CDR2 is SYGVKD. Written as DNA, the CDR3 is TGTGCCATCAGAGGGGGCAGGAGGCCTTCTAACTATGGCTACACCTTC. Translated: CAIRGGRRPSNYGYTF.

The J gene is TRBJ2-5, the V gene TRBV7-2; TRBD2 matches at 7 bases. This CDR3 contains 14 residues. V trimming: 5 bases; J trimming: 5 bases; junction bases outside the gene matches: 8. Germline CDR1 reads SGHTA; CDR2 reads FQGNSA. In DNA, the CDR3 is TGTGCCAGCAGCGTTCTAGCGGTGGGGGAGACCCAGTACTTC. It specifies CASSVLAVGETQYF.

This clonotype showed up just a few times. Given a much more abundant clone one base away, this may be a read error. The chain carries TRBV12-3 or TRBV12-4 and TRBJ2-7; 7 nucleotides line up with TRBD2. CDR3 size: 15 residues. With V trimmed by 6 bases and J by 2 bases, 10 bases remained unmatched. The CDR3 coding sequence is TGTGCCAGCAGGGGGGGGGGGGGGGTCACCTACGAGCAGTACTTC. Residues: CASRGGGGVTYEQYF.

This clonotype has a count of ten or more. V usage is TRBV27 and J usage is TRBJ2-7; 11 bases match TRBD2. There are 16 residues in the CDR3. Germline lookup yields CDR1 MNHEY and CDR2 SMNVEV (reference sequence). With V trimmed by 4 bases and J by 4 bases, 9 bases remained unmatched. The CDR3 spells CASSSTLAGETYEQYF. The DNA of the CDR3 is TGTGCCAGCAGTTCGACACTAGCGGGAGAGACATACGAGCAGTACTTC.

This clonotype showed up just a few times. V gene TRBV12-3 or TRBV12-4 combines with J gene TRBJ2-1; TRBD1 might be the D (5 bases). Trimming stripped 7 bases from V and 3 bases from J, with 16 bases between. There are 15 residues in the CDR3. The CDR3 region has the DNA TGTGCCAGCACCGAAGAACAGGTACTCTACAATGAGCAGTTCTTC. Translating it yields CASTEEQVLYNEQFF.

This clonotype showed up just once. This chain connects TRBV20-1 to TRBJ2-3; D may be TRBD2 (6 bases). The length of the CDR3 is 15 residues. Germline V gives CDR1 DFQATT, CDR2 SNEGSKA (reference sequence). Trimming cost V 2 bases and J 1 base, with 13 bases left between them. CDR3 sequence: CSARFQRVGTDTQYF. The DNA for the CDR3 is TGCAGTGCTAGATTTCAGCGGGTGGGCACAGATACGCAGTATTTT.

The chain carries TRBV18 and TRBJ1-3; 10 bases fit TRBD1. The ends lost 3 bases at V and 4 bases at J; junction bases unmatched: 6. The CDR3 consists of 16 residues. CDR1 is KGHSH, CDR2 LQKENI, per germline. The CDR3 region is CASSPRQGAEGNTIYF. In nucleotides, the CDR3 is TGTGCCAGCTCACCCCGACAGGGGGCAGAAGGAAACACCATATATTTT.